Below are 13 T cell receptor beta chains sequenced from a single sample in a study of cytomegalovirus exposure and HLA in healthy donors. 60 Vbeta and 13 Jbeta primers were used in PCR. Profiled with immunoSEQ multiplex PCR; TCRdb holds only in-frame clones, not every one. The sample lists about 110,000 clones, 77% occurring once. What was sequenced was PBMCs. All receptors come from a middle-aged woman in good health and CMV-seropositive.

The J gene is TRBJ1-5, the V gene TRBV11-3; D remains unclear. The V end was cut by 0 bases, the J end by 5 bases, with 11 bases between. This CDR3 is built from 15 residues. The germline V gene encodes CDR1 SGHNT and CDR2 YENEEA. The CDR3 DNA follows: TGTGCCAGCAGCTTAGATAACAGCTCTTATCAGCCCCAGCATTTT. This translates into CASSLDNSSYQPQHF.

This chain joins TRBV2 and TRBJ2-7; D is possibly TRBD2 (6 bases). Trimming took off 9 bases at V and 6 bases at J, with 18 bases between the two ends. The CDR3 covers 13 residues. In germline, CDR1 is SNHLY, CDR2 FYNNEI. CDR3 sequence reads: CASRLDRAAEQYF. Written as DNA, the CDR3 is TGTGCCAGTAGACTAGATCGCGCTGCCGAGCAGTACTTC.

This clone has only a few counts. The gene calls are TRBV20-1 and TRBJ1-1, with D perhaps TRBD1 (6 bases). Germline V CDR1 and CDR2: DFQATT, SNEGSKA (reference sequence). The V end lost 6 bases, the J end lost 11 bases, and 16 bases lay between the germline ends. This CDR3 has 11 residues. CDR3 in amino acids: CSARAGAAAFF. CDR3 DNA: TGCAGTGCCAGGGCAGGGGCGGCTGCTTTCTTT.

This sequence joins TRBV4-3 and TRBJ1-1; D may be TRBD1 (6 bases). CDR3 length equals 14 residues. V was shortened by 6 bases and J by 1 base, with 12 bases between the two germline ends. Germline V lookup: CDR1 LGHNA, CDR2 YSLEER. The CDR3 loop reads CASRRQVGNTEAFF. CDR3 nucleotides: TGCGCCAGCAGGCGACAGGTGGGGAACACTGAAGCTTTCTTT.

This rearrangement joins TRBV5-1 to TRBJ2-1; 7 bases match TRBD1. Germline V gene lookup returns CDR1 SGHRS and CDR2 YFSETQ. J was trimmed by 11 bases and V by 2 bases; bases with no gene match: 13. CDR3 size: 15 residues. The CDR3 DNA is TGCGCCAGCAGCTTCGACGTCCCCCGACAGGGTCAGCAGTTCTTC. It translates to CASSFDVPRQGQQFF.

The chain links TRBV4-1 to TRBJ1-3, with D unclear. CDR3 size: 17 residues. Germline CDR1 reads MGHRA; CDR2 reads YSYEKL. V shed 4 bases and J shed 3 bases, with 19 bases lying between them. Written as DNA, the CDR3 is TGCGCCAGCAGCCGAGGCCTAGTCCGGGGTGGTGGAAACACCATATATTTT. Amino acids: CASSRGLVRGGGNTIYF.

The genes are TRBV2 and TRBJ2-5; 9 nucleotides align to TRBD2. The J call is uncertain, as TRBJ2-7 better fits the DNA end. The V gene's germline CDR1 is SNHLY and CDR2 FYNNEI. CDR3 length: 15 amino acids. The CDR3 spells CASIRIAGVVYEQYF. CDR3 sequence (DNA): TGTGCCAGCATCAGAATAGCGGGAGTAGTCTACGAGCAGTACTTC.

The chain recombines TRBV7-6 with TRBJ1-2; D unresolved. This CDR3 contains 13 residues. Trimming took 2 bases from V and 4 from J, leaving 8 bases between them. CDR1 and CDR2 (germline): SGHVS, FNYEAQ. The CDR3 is CASSLTDFYGYTF. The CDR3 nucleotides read TGTGCCAGCAGCTTAACTGACTTCTATGGCTACACCTTC.

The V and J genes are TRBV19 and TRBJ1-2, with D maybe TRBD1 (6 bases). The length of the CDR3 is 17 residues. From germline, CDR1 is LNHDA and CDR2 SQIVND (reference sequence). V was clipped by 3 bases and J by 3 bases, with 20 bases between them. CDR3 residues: CASSMGADNKGYYGYTF. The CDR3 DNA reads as TGTGCCAGTAGTATGGGGGCCGACAATAAGGGGTACTATGGCTACACCTTC.

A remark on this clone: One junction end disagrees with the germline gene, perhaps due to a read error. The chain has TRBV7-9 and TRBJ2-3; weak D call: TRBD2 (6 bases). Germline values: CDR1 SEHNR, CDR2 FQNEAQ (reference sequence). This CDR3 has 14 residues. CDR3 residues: CSSSLERGTDTQYF. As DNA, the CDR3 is TGTTCCAGCAGCTTAGAGCGGGGCACAGATACGCAGTATTTT.

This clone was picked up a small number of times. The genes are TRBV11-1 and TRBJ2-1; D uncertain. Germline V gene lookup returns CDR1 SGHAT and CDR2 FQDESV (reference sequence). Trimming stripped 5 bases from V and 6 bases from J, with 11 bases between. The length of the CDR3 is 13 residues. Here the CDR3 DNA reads TGTGCCAGCAGCCCGAAACATCTCAATGAGCAGTTCTTC. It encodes CASSPKHLNEQFF.

This CDR3 is CTWGTSWNEQFF. Written as DNA, the CDR3 is TGCACCTGGGGGACTAGTTGGAATGAGCAGTTCTTC. V and J are TRBV29-1 and TRBJ2-1; 8 nucleotides match TRBD2. Germline V gives CDR1 SQVTM, CDR2 ANQGSEA. The CDR3 length is 12 residues.

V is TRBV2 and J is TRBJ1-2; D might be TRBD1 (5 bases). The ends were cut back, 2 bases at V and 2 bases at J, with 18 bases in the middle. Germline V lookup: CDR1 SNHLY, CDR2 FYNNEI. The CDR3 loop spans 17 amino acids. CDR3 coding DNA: TGTGCCAGCAGTGAAACCCCCCGACAGCGCCAGAACTATGGCTACACCTTC. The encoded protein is CASSETPRQRQNYGYTF.